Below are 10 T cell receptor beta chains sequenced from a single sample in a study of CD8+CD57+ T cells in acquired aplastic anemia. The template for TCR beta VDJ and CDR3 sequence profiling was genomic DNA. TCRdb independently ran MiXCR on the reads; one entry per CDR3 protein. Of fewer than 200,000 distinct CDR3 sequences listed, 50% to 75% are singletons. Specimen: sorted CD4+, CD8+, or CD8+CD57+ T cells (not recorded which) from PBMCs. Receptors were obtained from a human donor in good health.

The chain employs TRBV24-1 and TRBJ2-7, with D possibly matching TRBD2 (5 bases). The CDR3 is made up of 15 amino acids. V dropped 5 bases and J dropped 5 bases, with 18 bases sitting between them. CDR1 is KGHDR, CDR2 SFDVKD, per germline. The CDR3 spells CATSGQPGMNDEQYF. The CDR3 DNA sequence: TGTGCCACCAGTGGACAACCGGGGATGAACGACGAGCAGTACTTC.

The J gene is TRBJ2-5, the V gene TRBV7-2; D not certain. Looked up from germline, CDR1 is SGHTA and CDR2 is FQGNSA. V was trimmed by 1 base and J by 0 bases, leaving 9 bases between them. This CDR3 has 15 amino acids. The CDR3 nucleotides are TGTGCCAGCAGCTTAGGACTTTTGTACCAAGAGACCCAGTACTTC. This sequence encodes CASSLGLLYQETQYF.

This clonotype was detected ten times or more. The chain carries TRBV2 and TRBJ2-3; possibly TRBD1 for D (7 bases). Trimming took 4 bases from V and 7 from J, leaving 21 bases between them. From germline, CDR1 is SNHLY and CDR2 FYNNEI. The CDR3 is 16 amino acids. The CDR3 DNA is TGTGCCAGCAGTGGAACAGGGGAGGCCAGGGTTTATACGCAGTATTTT. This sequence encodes CASSGTGEARVYTQYF.

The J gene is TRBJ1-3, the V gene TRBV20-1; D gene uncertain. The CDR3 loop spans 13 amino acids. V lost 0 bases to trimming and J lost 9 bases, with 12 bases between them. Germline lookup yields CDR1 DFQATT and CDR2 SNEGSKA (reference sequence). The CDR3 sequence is CSARDPRGGTIYF. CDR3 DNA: TGCAGTGCTAGAGACCCACGGGGAGGCACCATATATTTT.

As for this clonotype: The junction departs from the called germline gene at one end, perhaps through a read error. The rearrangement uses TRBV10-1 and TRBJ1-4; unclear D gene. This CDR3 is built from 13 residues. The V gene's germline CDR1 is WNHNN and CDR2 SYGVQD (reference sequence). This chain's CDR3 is CASSESNAEKLFF. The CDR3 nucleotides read TGCGCCAGCAGTGAGTCGAACGCTGAAAAACTGTTCTTT.

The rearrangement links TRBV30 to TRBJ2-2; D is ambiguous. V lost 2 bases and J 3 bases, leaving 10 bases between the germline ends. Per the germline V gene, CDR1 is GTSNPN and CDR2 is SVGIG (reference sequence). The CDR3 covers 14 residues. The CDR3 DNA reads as TGTGCCTGGAGTCTGGCCGAATACACCGGGGAGCTGTTTTTT. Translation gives CAWSLAEYTGELFF.

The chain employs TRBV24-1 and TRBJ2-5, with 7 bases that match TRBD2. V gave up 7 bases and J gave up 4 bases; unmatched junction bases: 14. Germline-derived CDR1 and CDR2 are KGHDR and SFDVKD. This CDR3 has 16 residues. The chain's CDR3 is CATSPIPLERGETQYF. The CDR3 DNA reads TGTGCCACCAGCCCCATACCCCTCGAGCGGGGAGAGACCCAGTACTTC.

The CDR3 DNA sequence: TGTGCCAGCAGCCGGACAGGGCCTCACACTGAAGCTTTCTTT. This sequence encodes CASSRTGPHTEAFF. The genes are TRBV7-6 and TRBJ1-1; 8 bases line up with TRBD1. Per the germline V gene, CDR1 is SGHVS and CDR2 is FNYEAQ. This CDR3 spans 14 amino acids. Trimming cost V 5 bases and J 3 bases; bases outside gene matches: 5.

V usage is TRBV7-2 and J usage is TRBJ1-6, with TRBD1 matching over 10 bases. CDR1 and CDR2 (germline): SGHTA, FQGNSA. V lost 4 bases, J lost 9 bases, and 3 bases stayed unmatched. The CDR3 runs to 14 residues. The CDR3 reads CASSSTGGRSPLHF. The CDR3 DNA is TGTGCCAGCAGCTCGACAGGGGGCCGTTCACCCCTCCACTTT.

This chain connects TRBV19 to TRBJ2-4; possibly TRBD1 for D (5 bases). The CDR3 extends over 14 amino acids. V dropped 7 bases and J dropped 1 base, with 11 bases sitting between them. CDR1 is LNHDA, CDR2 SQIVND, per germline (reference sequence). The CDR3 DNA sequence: TGTGCCAGTAAGCCCGACAGCGCCAAAAACATTCAGTACTTC. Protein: CASKPDSAKNIQYF.